The 25 T cell receptor beta chains in this list originate from one sample, sequenced in a study of blood T cell repertoires in COVID-19 (dated by TCRdb to the early 2020s). The library was produced with the immunoSEQ multiplex PCR assay. Imported from immuneACCESS, the table was reduced by TCRdb to in-frame sequences with V and J called. These copies leave out some clones; in studies compared against another copy, an unresolved V gene accounts for under half, and the cause of the remainder is not known. The sample table shows about 190,000 clones, and around 88% are seen once. The ten largest clones capture less than 3.5% of the sample. The sample consisted of peripheral blood. The receptor source for this set is a man aged 50 or older with active or convalescent COVID-19.

This clone has only a few counts. The chain employs TRBV7-9 and TRBJ1-6; tentatively, D is TRBD1 (5 bases). From germline, CDR1 is SEHNR and CDR2 FQNEAQ (reference sequence). The CDR3 has 14 amino acids. Trimming took off 1 base at V and 6 bases at J, with 7 bases between the two ends. The CDR3 loop reads CASSLVQVNSPLHF. The CDR3, as DNA: TGTGCCAGCAGCTTAGTACAGGTTAATTCACCCCTCCACTTT.

This clone was counted a single time. The J gene is TRBJ2-2, the V gene TRBV30, with 11 positions matching TRBD1. Per the germline V gene, CDR1 is GTSNPN and CDR2 is SVGIG (reference sequence). V was pared by 3 bases and J by 3 bases, with 0 bases of the junction left unmatched. The CDR3 is 14 residues long. This CDR3 is CAWRGQGDTGELFF. The CDR3 bases are TGTGCCTGGAGGGGACAGGGGGACACCGGGGAGCTGTTTTTT.

The chain uses TRBV18 and TRBJ1-1; 9 nucleotides match TRBD1. J lost 1 base, V lost 6 bases, and 12 bases had no gene match. Germline assignment: CDR1 KGHSH and CDR2 LQKENI. This CDR3 has 17 amino acids. This CDR3 reads CASSPQGQGITNTEAFF. The CDR3 coding sequence is TGTGCCAGCTCCCCCCAAGGACAGGGGATAACGAACACTGAAGCTTTCTTT.

The V gene is TRBV5-4, the J gene TRBJ2-7; D is perhaps TRBD1 (5 bases). Germline V gene data show CDR1 as SGHNT and CDR2 as YYREEE (reference sequence). Trimming took 2 bases from V and 4 from J, leaving 16 bases between them. The CDR3 length is 15 residues. CDR3 DNA: TGTGCCAGCAGCTTCTCGGCAGGGTCGCATTACGAGCAGTACTTC. It specifies CASSFSAGSHYEQYF. The full variable domain, rest sourced from reference TRBV5-4 and TRBJ2-7, is ETGVTQSPTHLIKTRGQQVTLRCSSQSGHNTVSWYQQALGQGPQFIFQYYREEENGRGNFPPRFSGLQFPNYSSELNVNALELDDSALYLCASSFSAGSHYEQYFGPGTRLTVT.

The chain carries TRBV5-3 and TRBJ1-4, with D perhaps matching TRBD1 (5 bases). TRBV5-3 is filed as an ORF, its function uncertain. Trimming shortened V by 4 bases and J by 1 base, and 20 bases separated the two germline ends. The CDR3 extends over 18 amino acids. The CDR3 region is CARSLSRGGWGTNEKLFF. CDR3 bases: TGTGCCAGAAGCCTATCTAGGGGCGGTTGGGGAACTAATGAAAAACTGTTTTTT.

This clone was observed once. The chain carries TRBV10-3 and TRBJ1-1; 7 bases are a match to TRBD1. V shed 10 bases and J 0 bases; nucleotides not matched to a gene: 5. The CDR3 loop spans 13 amino acids. Germline CDR1 reads ENHRY; CDR2 reads SYGVKD. CDR3 protein: CANGQAMNTEAFF. CDR3 DNA: TGTGCCAACGGACAGGCCATGAACACTGAAGCTTTCTTT.

The chain is built from TRBV12-3 or TRBV12-4 and TRBJ2-2; a weak D match, TRBD2 (5 bases). This CDR3 is built from 13 residues. The V gene lost 3 bases and the J gene lost 5 bases, with 7 bases spanning the gap. The CDR3: CASSLGGTGELFF. The CDR3 coding sequence is TGTGCCAGCAGTTTGGGCGGGACCGGGGAGCTGTTTTTT.

The rearrangement uses TRBV7-9 and TRBJ1-1; D ambiguous. The CDR3 runs 11 residues. V shed 1 base and J shed 9 bases, with 6 bases lying between them. Germline V lookup: CDR1 SEHNR, CDR2 FQNEAQ (reference sequence). CDR3 coding DNA: TGTGCCAGCAGCTTAGGAGTTAAAGCTTTCTTT. This codes for CASSLGVKAFF.

V gene TRBV4-1 combines with J gene TRBJ2-1; a weak D match, TRBD1 (6 bases). In germline, CDR1 is MGHRA, CDR2 YSYEKL. The V and J ends lost 4 bases and 6 bases respectively, with 7 bases between them. The CDR3 runs 12 residues. CDR3 in DNA: TGCGCCAGCAGCCTGACAGGCAATGAGCAGTTCTTC. Translation: CASSLTGNEQFF.

The CDR3 loop reads CASSEDRAYEQYF. In DNA, the CDR3 is TGTGCCAGCAGTGAGGACAGGGCCTACGAGCAGTACTTC. The chain is built from TRBV2 and TRBJ2-7; TRBD1 agrees at 8 bases. CDR3 length: 13 residues. Germline V lookup: CDR1 SNHLY, CDR2 FYNNEI. V shed 3 bases and J 2 bases; nucleotides not matched to a gene: 0.

The chain uses TRBV6-1 and TRBJ2-7, with D tentatively TRBD1 (5 bases). With 3 bases removed from V and 4 bases from J, the gap between germline ends came to 7 bases. The CDR3 is 12 amino acids. The germline V gene encodes CDR1 MNHNS and CDR2 SASEGT. This CDR3 reads CASSEGRYEQYF. The CDR3 bases are TGTGCCAGCAGTGAGGGGCGATACGAGCAGTACTTC.

The J gene is TRBJ1-4, the V gene TRBV25-1; no definite D call. The CDR3 is made up of 14 amino acids. Trimming shortened V by 4 bases and J by 7 bases, and 13 bases separated the two germline ends. Germline values: CDR1 MGHDK, CDR2 SYGVNS. CDR3 in amino acids: CASSVPGLGEKLFF. The CDR3 DNA follows: TGTGCCAGCAGTGTACCAGGATTGGGTGAAAAACTGTTTTTT.

The J gene is TRBJ1-5, the V gene TRBV7-8; 7 positions agree with TRBD1. CDR3 length: 19 amino acids. Germline lookup yields CDR1 SGHVS and CDR2 FQNEAQ. The V gene end was trimmed by 1 base and the J gene end by 7 bases; junction bases not matched to a gene: 19. CDR3 in DNA: TGTGCCAGCAGCTTAGGGGGCCGGAGACACAGGGGAGTAGGGCAGCCCCAGCATTTT. It is translated as CASSLGGRRHRGVGQPQHF.

This chain joins TRBV7-8 and TRBJ2-1; tentative D call: TRBD2 (5 bases). The ends were cut back, 5 bases at V and 4 bases at J, with 18 bases in the middle. The CDR3 consists of 16 residues. Germline V gene sequence: CDR1 SGHVS, CDR2 FQNEAQ. This CDR3 reads CASSRVVREGYNEQFF. CDR3 nucleotides: TGTGCCAGCAGCCGAGTTGTGAGGGAAGGATACAATGAGCAGTTCTTC.

V usage is TRBV27 and J usage is TRBJ1-1, with TRBD1 matching over 8 bases. CDR3 length: 14 amino acids. Germline V gives CDR1 MNHEY, CDR2 SMNVEV (reference sequence). V gave up 4 bases and J gave up 4 bases; unmatched junction bases: 5. In DNA, the CDR3 is TGTGCCAGCAGTTACAGGGGGACGGGCACTGAAGCTTTCTTT. This sequence encodes CASSYRGTGTEAFF.

This chain joins TRBV6-5 and TRBJ1-4, with 9 bases aligning to TRBD1. V gave up 5 bases and J gave up 8 bases; unmatched junction bases: 6. The CDR3 loop spans 14 amino acids. CDR1 and CDR2 from the germline V gene are MNHEY and SVGAGI. CDR3 region: CASSITGGREKLFF. In nucleotides, the CDR3 is TGTGCCAGCAGTATCACAGGGGGCCGGGAAAAACTGTTTTTT.

The chain couples TRBV5-1 to TRBJ2-3; 10 bases match TRBD1. From germline, CDR1 is SGHRS and CDR2 YFSETQ. The CDR3 runs 15 residues. V lost 5 bases and J lost 4; bases outside the gene matches: 7. The CDR3 coding sequence is TGCGCCAGCAGACCGACAGGGGGCCGGGCAGATACGCAGTATTTT. Translation gives CASRPTGGRADTQYF. Variable domain in full (rest from reference TRBV5-1 and TRBJ2-3): KAGVTQTPRYLIKTRGQQVTLSCSPISGHRSVSWYQQTPGQGLQFLFEYFSETQRNKGNFPGRFSGRQFSNSRSEMNVSTLELGDSALYLCASRPTGGRADTQYFGPGTRLTVL.

The V and J genes are TRBV6-2 or TRBV6-3 and TRBJ1-2; possible D gene TRBD1, 6 bases. Trimming took 5 bases from V and 4 from J, leaving 20 bases between them. In germline, CDR1 is MNHEY, CDR2 SVGEGT. CDR3 size: 16 residues. For the CDR3, the DNA is TGTGCCAGCAGTACATTACAGGGTGCTCCTGCCTATGGCTACACCTTC. Its protein product is CASSTLQGAPAYGYTF.

The chain has TRBV4-1 and TRBJ2-7, with TRBD2 matching 8 bases. The V segment lost 4 bases and the J segment 5 bases; nucleotides outside the gene matches: 16. The CDR3 is 17 residues long. Germline V lookup: CDR1 MGHRA, CDR2 YSYEKL. CDR3 sequence: CASSPMGGIAGSNEQYF. CDR3 DNA: TGCGCCAGCAGCCCTATGGGAGGGATAGCGGGGAGCAACGAGCAGTACTTC.

This clone has only one observation. The chain links TRBV7-3 to TRBJ2-3; D is unresolved. Trimming removed 2 bases from V and 4 bases from J, with 16 bases in between. Per the germline V gene, CDR1 is SGHTA and CDR2 is FQGTGA. CDR3 length equals 16 residues. The CDR3 coding sequence is TGTGCCAGCAGCTTATATCCCGAACGACAACCAGATACGCAGTATTTT. Its translation: CASSLYPERQPDTQYF.

The genes are TRBV6-6 and TRBJ2-7; maybe TRBD1 (5 bases). V gave up 6 bases and J gave up 0 bases, with 9 bases separating them. The V gene's germline CDR1 is MNHNY and CDR2 SVGAGI (reference sequence). CDR3 length: 13 residues. CDR3 coding DNA: TGTGCCAGCAGCCCAGGGTCCTCCTACGAGCAGTACTTC. As protein: CASSPGSSYEQYF.

The chain joins TRBV9 to TRBJ1-6; 9 bases match TRBD1. The germline V gene encodes CDR1 SGDLS and CDR2 YYNGEE. CDR3 size: 16 residues. V trimming: 4 bases; J trimming: 10 bases; junction bases outside the gene matches: 12. CDR3 nucleotide sequence: TGTGCCAGCAGCCCCCCCGGGACAGGGAGGCTCTCACCCCTCCACTTT. Translated: CASSPPGTGRLSPLHF. Variable domain in full (rest from reference TRBV9 and TRBJ1-6): DSGVTQTPKHLITATGQRVTLRCSPRSGDLSVYWYQQSLDQGLQFLIQYYNGEERAKGNILERFSAQQFPDLHSELNLSSLELGDSALYFCASSPPGTGRLSPLHFGNGTRLTVT.

The genes are TRBV7-3 and TRBJ1-1, with 7 bases lining up with TRBD1. The junction had 10 bases not matched to a gene; V was cut back by 2 bases and J by 1 base. Germline loops: CDR1 SGHTA, CDR2 FQGTGA. The CDR3 extends over 17 amino acids. This CDR3 reads CASSLLDRAGRNTEAFF. The CDR3 nucleotides are TGTGCCAGCAGCTTACTCGACAGGGCCGGGAGGAACACTGAAGCTTTCTTT.

The V call is TRBV6-5, the J call TRBJ2-1; D gene uncertain. This CDR3 region has 12 residues. CDR1 and CDR2 from the germline V gene are MNHEY and SVGAGI. V dropped 5 bases and J dropped 4 bases, with 6 bases sitting between them. In DNA, the CDR3 is TGTGCCAGCAGTCTAGATTACAATGAGCAGTTCTTC. Translated: CASSLDYNEQFF.

The rearrangement links TRBV7-8 to TRBJ2-1; D is possibly TRBD2 (7 bases). This CDR3 comprises 16 residues. The germline gives CDR1 SGHVS, CDR2 FQNEAQ. The ends were cut back, 5 bases at V and 0 bases at J, with 14 bases in the middle. Written as DNA, the CDR3 is TGTGCCAGCAGCGCGGGGGCGGGACGCTCCTACAATGAGCAGTTCTTC. Protein: CASSAGAGRSYNEQFF.